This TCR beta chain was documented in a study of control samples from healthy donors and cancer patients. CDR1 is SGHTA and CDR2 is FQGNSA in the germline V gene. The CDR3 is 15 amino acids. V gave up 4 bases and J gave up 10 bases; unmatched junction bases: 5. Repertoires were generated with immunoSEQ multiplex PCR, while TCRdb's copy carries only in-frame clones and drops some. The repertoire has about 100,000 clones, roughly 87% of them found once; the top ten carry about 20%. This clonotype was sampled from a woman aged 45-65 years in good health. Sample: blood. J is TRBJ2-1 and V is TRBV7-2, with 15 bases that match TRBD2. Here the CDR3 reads CASSSRTSGRGEQFF. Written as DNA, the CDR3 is TGTGCCAGCAGCTCCCGGACTAGCGGGAGGGGAGAGCAGTTCTTC.